The present entry profiles one T cell receptor beta chain with its context. The source of the sample is a study of Ad26.COV2.S vaccination and SARS-CoV-2 variants. Trimming took off 2 bases at V and 12 bases at J, with 11 bases between the two ends. The CDR3 is made up of 12 amino acids. Germline assignment: CDR1 SGHTA and CDR2 FQGNSA. TCRdb's table, derived via immunoSEQ multiplex PCR, lists solely in-frame clones and lacks some. The table shows some 290,000 clones, with about 86% occurring only once. Treatment denoted: around 19 received Ad26.COV2.S at low or high dose, single or two shots; 5 received placebo; per-sample allocation not given. Following the first vaccine or placebo injection, samples were taken on day 63.

This chain links TRBV7-2 with TRBJ2-1, with TRBD2 as a possible D gene (5 bases). The sequence came from a person between 18 and 59 years old who received the Ad26.COV2.S COVID-19 vaccine or a placebo. The starting material was peripheral blood, obtained in a trial of Ad26.COV2.S vaccine versus placebo. The chain's CDR3 is CASSLSWESQFF. CDR3 DNA sequence: TGTGCCAGCAGCTTATCGTGGGAGTCGCAGTTCTTC.